The rows below give T cell receptor beta chains drawn from one sample of a study of OX40 agonist ivuxolimab in advanced cancers. Libraries were prepared by immunoSEQ multiplex PCR; TCRdb keeps only in-frame clonotypes and omits some of them. The data show fewer than 85,000 clones, 92% seen once. Sequencing was performed on CD4+ or CD8+ T cells sorted from blood, taken in a trial of the OX40 agonist ivuxolimab. The receptors stem from an adult with an advanced solid tumor such as melanoma, head and neck, liver or kidney cancer. Each CDR3 is given with its conserved first and last residue. A D gene is named only where the DNA matches it firmly. Rows may omit the clone size; those that give it use once, few, many or a size class.

>.|TRBJ2-7|TRBD1|TRBV7-6
CASSLDGTGDPYSYEQYF
TGTGCCAGCAGCTTAGACGGGACAGGGGACCCCTACTCCTACGAGCAGTACTTC
>once|TRBJ2-1|.|TRBV6-6
CASSYSGGDGYNEQFF
TGTGCCAGCAGTTACTCTGGAGGGGACGGCTACAATGAGCAGTTCTTC
>.|TRBJ2-2|.|TRBV7-9
CASSLVRSVTGELFF
TGTGCCAGCAGCTTAGTCCGCAGCGTCACCGGGGAGCTGTTTTTT
>.|TRBJ1-6|.|TRBV13
CASSPVGGPLHF
TGTGCCAGCAGCCCAGTCGGGGGACCCCTCCACTTT
>.|TRBJ2-2|.|TRBV5-1
CASRVAGFGAGELFF
.
>.|TRBJ1-4|.|TRBV21-1
CASSKSLEKYEKLFF
TGTGCCAGCAGCAAATCGCTAGAGAAGTATGAAAAACTGTTTTTT
>.|TRBJ2-2|TRBD2|TRBV7-9
CASSLSSGGLRTGELFF
TGTGCCAGCAGCCTATCTAGCGGGGGGCTGAGAACCGGGGAGCTGTTTTTT
>.|TRBJ2-7|.|TRBV9
CASSVDGEPYEQYF
TGTGCCAGCAGCGTAGATGGGGAGCCCTACGAGCAGTACTTC
>.|TRBJ2-2|TRBD1|TRBV6-4
CASSDTTGVGPPRGAVF
TGTGCCAGCAGTGACACTACAGGGGTGGGACCTCCCCGGGGAGCTGTTTTT
>.|TRBJ2-7|TRBD1|TRBV19
CASSATGGEQYF
TGTGCCAGTAGTGCGACAGGGGGCGAGCAGTACTTC
>once|TRBJ2-1|.|TRBV4-1
CASSLLVSSYNEQFF
TGCGCCAGCAGTCTCCTGGTTAGCTCCTACAATGAGCAGTTCTTC
>once|TRBJ2-5|.|TRBV11-2
CASSLGRGSKETQYF
TGTGCCAGCAGCTTGGGTAGGGGCTCAAAAGAGACCCAGTACTTC
>medium-sized|TRBJ2-1|TRBD1|TRBV18
CASSTRDRGSNEQFF
TGTGCCAGCTCAACCCGGGACAGGGGCAGCAATGAGCAGTTCTTC
>.|TRBJ1-1|TRBD1|TRBV27
CASKEGGGHTEAFF
TGTGCCAGCAAAGAAGGAGGGGGCCACACTGAAGCTTTCTTT
>.|TRBJ1-1|.|TRBV9
CASSGDRGLSQNTEAFF
TGTGCCAGCAGCGGTGATCGGGGCCTCAGTCAGAACACTGAAGCTTTCTTT
>once|TRBJ1-5|.|TRBV10-1
CASKRGSLCWPQHF
TGCGCCAGCAAGAGGGGCAGTCTCTGTTGGCCCCAGCATTTT
>.|TRBJ1-6|.|TRBV11-3
CASRQKDSRCSPLHF
TGTGCCAGCAGACAAAAGGACAGCCGGTGTTCACCCCTCCACTTT
>.|TRBJ2-1|.|TRBV4-1
CASSHDDYYWFF
TGCGCCAGCAGCCATGATGACTATTACTGGTTCTTC
>.|TRBJ1-4|.|TRBV19
CASSGFELKLFF
TGTGCCAGTAGTGGGTTTGAGTTAAAACTGTTTTTT
>.|TRBJ2-5|.|TRBV6-5
CASSPSQGDEETQYF
TGTGCCAGCAGTCCGTCGCAGGGAGATGAGGAGACCCAGTACTTC
>.|TRBJ2-7|.|TRBV4-2
CASSHTGTPSYEQYF
TGTGCCAGCAGCCATACCGGGACCCCAAGCTACGAGCAGTACTTC
>.|TRBJ2-7|TRBD1|TRBV10-3
CAIAGTDSYEQYF
TGTGCCATCGCCGGGACAGATTCCTACGAGCAGTACTTC
>.|TRBJ2-7|.|TRBV19
CASREGPTYEQYF
TGTGCCAGTAGGGAGGGGCCTACCTACGAGCAGTACTTC
>.|TRBJ2-5|.|TRBV28
CATGERSFQETQYF
TGTGCCACCGGAGAACGAAGCTTCCAAGAGACCCAGTACTTC
>.|TRBJ2-7|.|TRBV4-1
CASSQAGLSSYEQYF
TGCGCCAGCAGCCAAGCAGGGCTTAGCTCCTACGAGCAGTACTTC
>.|TRBJ2-1|.|TRBV27
CASRPSQGTQAYNEQFF
TGTGCCAGCAGACCATCACAGGGAACCCAAGCCTACAATGAGCAGTTCTTC
>.|TRBJ1-2|.|TRBV7-9
CASSSTRDTRYGYTF
TGTGCCAGCAGCTCAACCCGGGACACGAGGTATGGCTACACCTTC
>.|TRBJ2-1|.|TRBV27
CAASAPAGEQFF
TGTGCCGCCTCGGCCCCCGCTGGTGAGCAGTTCTTC
>.|TRBJ2-7|.|TRBV19
CASAAGVVYEQYF
TGTGCCAGCGCCGCAGGGGTTGTCTACGAGCAGTACTTC
>few|TRBJ2-7|TRBD1|TRBV6-1
CASEGPGQGKGEQYF
TGTGCCAGCGAGGGACCGGGACAGGGGAAAGGGGAGCAGTACTTC
>.|TRBJ2-5|.|TRBV2
CASRGYGETQYF
TGTGCCAGCAGGGGGTATGGAGAGACCCAGTACTTC
>.|TRBJ1-3|.|TRBV10-3
CAISDPDSGNTIYF
TGTGCCATCAGTGATCCCGACTCTGGAAACACCATATATTTT
>.|TRBJ2-7|.|TRBV7-3
CASSLILGSLSEQYF
TGTGCCAGCAGCTTAATCCTGGGATCACTCTCCGAGCAGTACTTC
>.|TRBJ2-1|.|TRBV6-1
CASSGWGLAGTNEQFF
TGTGCCAGCAGTGGCTGGGGGCTAGCTGGGACCAATGAGCAGTTCTTC
>.|TRBJ1-1|.|TRBV11-2
CASSRGSEAFF
TGTGCCAGCAGCCGCGGTTCTGAAGCTTTCTTT
>.|TRBJ2-7|.|TRBV11-2
CASSLYGRGYEQYF
TGTGCCAGCAGCTTATATGGCAGGGGATACGAGCAGTACTTC
>.|TRBJ2-2|TRBD1|TRBV10-3
CAISESSGGHTGELFF
TGTGCCATCAGTGAGTCCTCAGGGGGTCACACCGGGGAGCTGTTTTTT
>.|TRBJ2-7|.|TRBV7-9
CASSWTVSYEQYF
TGTGCCAGCAGCTGGACAGTCTCCTACGAGCAGTACTTC
>.|TRBJ2-7|.|TRBV19
CASWDGYEQYF
TGTGCCAGTTGGGATGGGTACGAGCAGTACTTC
>.|TRBJ2-1|.|TRBV2
CASGTPYNEQFF
TGTGCCAGCGGGACGCCTTACAATGAGCAGTTCTTC
>.|TRBJ2-3|TRBD1|TRBV7-9
CASSPVTGGTDTQYF
TGTGCCAGCAGCCCTGTAACAGGGGGCACAGATACGCAGTATTTT
>.|TRBJ2-1|TRBD2|TRBV10-3
CAISVGGAVNEQFF
TGTGCCATCAGTGTCGGGGGGGCCGTTAATGAGCAGTTCTTC
>.|TRBJ1-2|.|TRBV20-1
CSAREGEGYTF
TGCAGTGCGAGGGAGGGGGAGGGCTACACCTTC
>.|TRBJ1-1|TRBD1|TRBV4-2
CASSQEPGQGEWGMEAFF
TGTGCCAGCAGCCAAGAACCGGGACAGGGGGAATGGGGTATGGAAGCTTTCTTT
>.|TRBJ2-7|TRBD2|TRBV4-2
CASSPSREGLYEQYF
TGTGCCAGCAGCCCCTCGAGGGAGGGGTTATACGAGCAGTACTTC
>.|TRBJ2-2|TRBD2|TRBV30
CAWKGSGGAPGELFF
TGTGCCTGGAAGGGGAGCGGGGGGGCCCCCGGGGAGCTGTTTTTT
>.|TRBJ2-7|.|TRBV7-9
CASSSYTGALAYEQYF
TGTGCCAGCAGCTCCTATACGGGGGCCTTGGCCTACGAGCAGTACTTC
>.|TRBJ1-4|.|TRBV7-9
CASSLGPGANEKLFF
TGTGCCAGCAGCTTAGGCCCGGGGGCTAATGAAAAACTGTTTTTT
>.|TRBJ1-2|TRBD1|TRBV9
CASSVVIDRGPYGYTF
TGTGCCAGCAGCGTAGTAATAGACAGGGGGCCTTATGGCTACACCTTC
>few|TRBJ2-1|TRBD2|TRBV5-4
CASSPFSGGPTYNEQFF
TGTGCCAGCAGCCCCTTTTCGGGGGGTCCTACCTACAATGAGCAGTTCTTC